Each of the 10 T cell receptor beta chains below was sequenced from the same sample in a study of T cell changes during pregnancy in multiple sclerosis. Assay used: immunoSEQ multiplex PCR; TCRdb lists only in-frame clones, some missing. Of 55,000 to 80,000 clones in the sample, under 90% were seen once. The sequenced sample was peripheral blood, obtained after pregnancy. The receptors were sampled from a female donor in good health, enrolled as a control in a pregnancy study.

This rearrangement joins TRBV19 to TRBJ1-2; 7 bases match TRBD1. In germline, CDR1 is LNHDA, CDR2 SQIVND (reference sequence). The CDR3 is 14 residues long. With V trimmed by 7 bases and J by 0 bases, 5 bases remained unmatched. The CDR3 coding sequence is TGTGCCAGTAATGAAGGGGGCACTAACTATGGCTACACCTTC. It encodes CASNEGGTNYGYTF.

The chain is built from TRBV6-5 and TRBJ2-3; 9 bases fit TRBD2. The CDR3 covers 16 residues. Trimming took 4 bases from V and 6 from J; bases not matched to a gene: 11. The germline V gene encodes CDR1 MNHEY and CDR2 SVGAGI. For the CDR3, the DNA is TGTGCCAGCAGTTTTCGCCGGGGACTAGCACCCGATACGCAGTATTTT. Translated, it gives CASSFRRGLAPDTQYF.

The chain joins TRBV7-8 to TRBJ2-7; D possibly corresponds to TRBD2 (5 bases). The CDR3 runs to 14 residues. The V gene's germline CDR1 is SGHVS and CDR2 FQNEAQ. V was shortened by 5 bases and J by 4 bases, with 15 bases between the two germline ends. CDR3 nucleotide sequence: TGTGCCAGCAGCCGGCGAGAGGGTCCTTACGAGCAGTACTTC. It codes for CASSRREGPYEQYF.

This chain connects TRBV5-1 to TRBJ2-2; TRBD2 matches 7 bases. Germline V gene lookup returns CDR1 SGHRS and CDR2 YFSETQ. Trimming at V came to 4 bases and at J to 5 bases, leaving 11 bases not matched to a gene. The CDR3 totals 16 residues. The CDR3 bases are TGCGCCAGCAGCCGGGAGGTAGCGGGCATTACCGGGGAGCTGTTTTTT. Encoded protein: CASSREVAGITGELFF.

This clone was seen just once. The chain links TRBV30 to TRBJ1-5; a possible D gene is TRBD1 (5 bases). CDR1 is GTSNPN, CDR2 SVGIG, per germline (reference sequence). The ends were cut back, 2 bases at V and 2 bases at J, with 7 bases in the middle. This CDR3 spans 13 amino acids. The CDR3 coding sequence is TGTGCCTGGAGTCCCAGGGGCAATCAGCCCCAGCATTTT. It encodes CAWSPRGNQPQHF.

This chain joins TRBV6-5 and TRBJ1-2; D is ambiguous. This CDR3 is 13 amino acids long. Germline CDR1 is MNHEY and CDR2 is SVGAGI. Trimming shortened V by 4 bases and J by 3 bases, and 9 bases separated the two germline ends. CDR3 amino acids: CASSLQADYGYTF. CDR3 sequence (DNA): TGTGCCAGCAGTTTGCAGGCCGACTATGGCTACACCTTC.

CDR3 coding DNA: TGTGCCAGCAGTCAAGGAGGGGAGCAGTACTTC. It yields the protein CASSQGGEQYF. The V call is TRBV6-5, the J call TRBJ2-7, with a weak D call TRBD2 (6 bases). V was cut by 5 bases and J by 7 bases, with 9 bases left in between. Germline V lookup: CDR1 MNHEY, CDR2 SVGAGI. The CDR3 runs 11 residues.

The rearrangement joins TRBV4-2 to TRBJ2-7; the match to TRBD2 covers 7 bases. CDR3 length equals 16 residues. J gave up 3 bases and V 0 bases, and 8 bases lay outside the gene matches. Germline CDR1 LGHNA, CDR2 YNFKEQ. CDR3 residues: CASSQDGSGTIYEQYF. CDR3 sequence (DNA): TGTGCCAGCAGCCAAGATGGGAGCGGGACTATCTACGAGCAGTACTTC.

This rearrangement joins TRBV19 to TRBJ2-1; D is possibly TRBD1 (5 bases). CDR3 length: 18 residues. The V end lost 0 bases, the J end lost 2 bases, and 17 bases lay between the germline ends. CDR1 LNHDA and CDR2 SQIVND come from the germline V gene (reference sequence). The CDR3 here is CASSIEGQSGPPYNEQFF. The DNA for the CDR3 is TGTGCCAGTAGTATAGAAGGACAATCCGGACCCCCCTACAATGAGCAGTTCTTC.

The rearrangement uses TRBV10-3 and TRBJ2-3, with D perhaps matching TRBD1 (5 bases). Germline values: CDR1 ENHRY, CDR2 SYGVKD. Trimming pared 2 bases from V and 5 bases from J, leaving 8 bases between. The CDR3 is 13 amino acids. CDR3: CAISELRGDTQYF. In nucleotides, the CDR3 is TGTGCCATCAGTGAGCTTAGGGGAGATACGCAGTATTTT.